This TCR beta chain originates from a study of blood T cell repertoires in COVID-19 (dated by TCRdb to the early 2020s). Background for the entire study: Samples from collaborators originated in the United States, Italy and Spain and spanned both the acute and convalescent phases of COVID-19. The material from the prospective study consisted of cDNA or gDNA derived from T cells, B-cell-depleted T cells, or PBMCs. The dataset comprised deeply sampled blood TCRbeta repertoires from subjects exposed to, actively infected with, or recovered from COVID-19. The repertoires were made available in a free public database intended to serve as a resource for research on the immune response to SARS-CoV-2. The samples were drawn from two sources: the first 160 participants of the ongoing ImmuneRACE study, and 950 to 1,500 subjects contributed by 6 global collaborators. Nearly every sample came with metadata listing a de-identified subject ID, COVID-19 status, age in years and sex. HLA class I and class II types, where available, came from metadata supplied by the sample provider rather than from assay-based typing. The paper's findings and limits, for the study overall: The quantity of clinical and demographic metadata differed by source and by participant and was supplied without curation.

The collaborating institutions used their own protocols to collect whole blood in K2EDTA tubes. For TCRbeta analysis, collaborators shipped samples in one of three forms: frozen whole blood, isolated PBMCs, or DNA extracted from either of those sample types. The CDR3, cysteine through phenylalanine, is 14 amino acids long. Only the CDR3 DNA stays, 42 bases, in frame from base 1. Clipping removes 5 bases from V and 8 bases from J, with 7 as the unmatched junction base count. The germline V gene yields MRHNA for CDR1 and SNTAGT for CDR2. TCRbeta CDR3 regions were amplified from genomic DNA by means of the immunoSEQ Assay, a bias-controlled multiplex PCR. The paper's data handling went like this. The number of nucleated cells in each sample was estimated by amplification of reference gene primers within the assay. To quantify the absolute abundance of each unique TCRbeta CDR3 rearrangement, sequence reads were collapsed and filtered. For each sample, productive Simpson clonality was calculated as the square root of Simpson's diversity index across productive rearrangements. Imported from immuneACCESS, the table was reduced by TCRdb to in-frame sequences with V and J called. These copies leave out some clones; in studies compared against another copy, an unresolved V gene accounts for under half, and the cause of the remainder is not known. V and J calls and clone size are as listed in that table; D and trimming were resolved from the DNA. This sample has about 120,000 clones in its table, and roughly four fifths of those were observed once. The ten biggest clones cover about 4.2% of the sample.

Regarding this clone: Its antigen target is currently unknown. No much larger clonotype is one base removed from it; base qualities were not supplied.

This sequence was found in a woman in her 70s with acute or convalescent COVID-19. Here the chain combines TRBV6-4 and TRBJ2-2; TRBD1 aligns with 8 central bases. Sequencing input: peripheral blood. The sequence in DNA is TGTGCCAGCAGTCCGACAGGGACAGGAGGGGAGCTGTTTTTT. Translation gives CASSPTGTGGELFF.